These T cell receptor beta chains were read from a single sample in a study of cytomegalovirus exposure and HLA in healthy donors. The protocol was immunoSEQ multiplex PCR, while the TCRdb copy is restricted to in-frame clones and leaves out a portion. The data show about 330,000 clones, around 90% seen once. Sequenced: PBMCs. The receptors originated from a young woman in good health and CMV-seropositive. Each CDR3 is given with its conserved first and last residue. The D gene is left open where the match is weak. Rows give clone size only sometimes, using once, few, many, or a class for an expanded clone.

>-|TRBV27|TRBJ1-2|-
CASSFGGRSGYTF
TGTGCCAGCAGTTTTGGGGGAAGGTCTGGCTACACCTTC
>TRBD2|TRBV29-1|TRBJ2-1|-
CSAEPSTSGNEQFF
TGCAGCGCCGAGCCCTCGACTAGCGGGAATGAGCAGTTCTTC
>-|TRBV7-3|TRBJ2-1|-
CASRPGSGLHNEQFF
TGTGCCAGCCGTCCGGGCTCTGGTCTACACAATGAGCAGTTCTTC
>TRBD2|TRBV7-9|TRBJ2-2|-
CASNPTSGGVGTGELFF
TGTGCCAGCAATCCGACTAGCGGGGGGGTTGGCACCGGGGAGCTGTTTTTT
>-|TRBV21-1|TRBJ2-3|-
CASSSDRSVADTQYF
TGTGCCAGCAGCAGCGACAGGAGCGTTGCAGATACGCAGTATTTT
>-|TRBV30|TRBJ2-7|-
CAWSRPRNRFSHEQYF
TGTGCCTGGAGTAGACCCCGGAACAGGTTTTCGCACGAGCAGTACTTC
>-|TRBV25-1|TRBJ2-3|-
CASSSPTDTQYF
TGTGCCAGCAGTTCCCCCACAGATACGCAGTATTTT
>TRBD1|TRBV2|TRBJ2-2|-
CASRGQGGNTGELFF
TGTGCCAGCAGAGGACAGGGTGGTAATACCGGGGAGCTGTTTTTT
>-|TRBV4-3|TRBJ2-7|-
CASSQAPLTGATHQVYF
TGCGCCAGCAGCCAAGCTCCCCTGACAGGCGCAACCCACCAGGTGTACTTC
>-|TRBV7-9|TRBJ1-1|-
CASSLAEGVNTEAFF
TGTGCCAGCAGCTTAGCGGAAGGGGTGAACACTGAAGCTTTCTTT
>-|TRBV7-2|TRBJ1-2|-
CASSRRQGSNYGYTF
TGTGCCAGCAGCAGACGGCAGGGAAGCAACTATGGCTACACCTTC
>-|TRBV27|TRBJ1-2|once
CASSLSARANYGYTF
TGTGCCAGCAGTTTATCGGCCAGGGCAAACTATGGCTACACCTTC
>-|TRBV15|TRBJ1-5|-
CATSRDRVGPQHF
TGTGCCACCAGCAGAGATCGGGTCGGGCCCCAGCATTTT
>-|TRBV2|TRBJ1-1|-
CASRSLSEAFF
TGTGCCAGCAGGAGCCTGAGTGAAGCTTTCTTT
>-|TRBV27|TRBJ2-7|-
CASSSLRGIYEQYF
TGTGCCAGCAGTTCCCTCAGAGGAATCTACGAGCAGTACTTC
>-|TRBV4-3|TRBJ2-7|-
CASSQDITGISHEQYF
TGCGCCAGCAGCCAGGATATTACAGGGATTAGCCACGAGCAGTACTTC
>-|TRBV7-9|TRBJ1-4|once
CASSLEMLPGEKLFF
TGTGCCAGCAGCTTAGAGATGTTGCCTGGAGAAAAACTGTTTTTT
>-|TRBV6-6|TRBJ1-1|-
CASRDRSGNTEAFF
TGTGCCAGCAGAGACAGGTCGGGGAACACTGAAGCTTTCTTT
>-|TRBV18|TRBJ2-1|-
CASSPPEAHNEQFF
TGTGCCAGCTCACCACCGGAGGCTCACAATGAGCAGTTCTTC
>TRBD1|TRBV27|TRBJ1-1|-
CASSYPGQGITEAFF
TGTGCCAGCAGTTACCCGGGACAGGGAATCACTGAAGCTTTCTTT
>-|TRBV30|TRBJ1-6|few
CAWNGGGVPLHF
TGTGCCTGGAACGGGGGCGGGGTGCCCCTCCACTTT
>TRBD2|TRBV28|TRBJ2-7|-
CASSLRSGRRYEQYF
TGTGCCAGCAGTTTACGGAGCGGGAGAAGGTACGAGCAGTACTTC
>TRBD2|TRBV7-9|TRBJ2-3|once
CASSDGGAPADTQYF
TGTGCCAGCAGCGACGGGGGGGCCCCGGCAGATACGCAGTATTTT
>TRBD2|TRBV7-9|TRBJ2-7|-
CASSITGTSYEQYF
TGTGCCAGCAGCATAACCGGGACTAGTTACGAGCAGTACTTC
>-|TRBV27|TRBJ2-3|-
CASSLGAGTQYF
TGTGCCAGCAGTTTAGGGGCGGGTACGCAGTATTTT
>-|TRBV11-2|TRBJ1-1|-
CASSLGFGGVDWTEAFF
TGTGCCAGCAGCTTAGGGTTCGGGGGCGTTGATTGGACTGAAGCTTTCTTT
>-|TRBV12-5|TRBJ1-2|-
CASGSTDTGINYGYTF
TGTGCTAGTGGTTCTACGGACACGGGAATCAACTATGGCTACACCTTC
>TRBD1|TRBV7-2|TRBJ2-6|once
CASSPGQGDYSGANVLTF
TGTGCCAGCAGCCCGGGACAGGGAGATTATTCTGGGGCCAACGTCCTGACTTTC